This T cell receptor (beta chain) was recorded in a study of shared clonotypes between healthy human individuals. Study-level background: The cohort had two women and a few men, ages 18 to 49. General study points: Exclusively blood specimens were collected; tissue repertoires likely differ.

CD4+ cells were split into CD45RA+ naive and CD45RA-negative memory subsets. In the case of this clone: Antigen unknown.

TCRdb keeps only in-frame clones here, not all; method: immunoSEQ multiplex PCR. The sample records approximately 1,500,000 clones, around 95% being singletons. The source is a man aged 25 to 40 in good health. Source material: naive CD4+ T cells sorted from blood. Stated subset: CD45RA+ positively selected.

The CDR3 sequence is CASSLSTGTGELFF. CDR3 nucleotides: TGTGCCAGCTCACTTTCCACGGGCACCGGGGAGCTGTTTTTT. The V call is TRBV18, the J call TRBJ2-2; D uncertain. Germline lookup yields CDR1 KGHSH and CDR2 LQKENI. The CDR3 totals 14 residues. V shed 4 bases and J shed 4 bases, with 10 bases lying between them.